The T cell receptor beta chain described here comes from a study of T cells in narcolepsy. Clones were sequenced by immunoSEQ multiplex PCR, and TCRdb holds only the in-frame ones, with some missing. The data show fewer than 40,000 clones, roughly 77% seen once. The CDR3 has 16 residues. Germline V CDR1 and CDR2: SGHDN, FVKESK. Trimming pared 5 bases from V and 2 bases from J, leaving 17 bases between. The chain joins TRBV14 to TRBJ2-3, with no clear D. The receptor was isolated from a human donor in good health. Specimen: memory (CD45RA-) CD4+ T cells from blood. The CDR3 DNA follows: TGTGCCAGCAGCGGGGTCGGCGGTACCGCCACAGATACGCAGTATTTT. Its translation is CASSGVGGTATDTQYF.